The clone carrying this T cell receptor (beta chain) was seen once. The target antigen is unknown. Expressed TCRB transcripts were sequenced because the isolated RNA had all been reverse transcribed beforehand. The repertoire was sequenced with immunoSEQ multiplex PCR; TCRdb's copy has only in-frame clones and lacks some. The sample consists of hundreds of thousands of clones, over 11% of them appearing once. This entry belongs to a study of beta chain features in type 1 diabetes. Overall study results and limits: TCRB CDR3 length was moderately but significantly reduced in all four CD4+ subsets of Type 1 diabetes patients.

V gave up 1 base and J gave up 0 bases, with 16 bases separating them. Looked up from germline, CDR1 is MNHNS and CDR2 is SASEGT. The CDR3 is 17 residues long. The TCR originated in a man aged 25-45 years with type 1 diabetes. Sequenced input: naive CD4+ T cells from blood. The chain joins TRBV6-1 to TRBJ2-7, with a tentative D call TRBD2 (5 bases). The CDR3 DNA follows: TGTGCCAGCAGTGAAGTAGGAGCGGAGCTAAGCTCCTACGAGCAGTACTTC. Translation gives CASSEVGAELSSYEQYF.